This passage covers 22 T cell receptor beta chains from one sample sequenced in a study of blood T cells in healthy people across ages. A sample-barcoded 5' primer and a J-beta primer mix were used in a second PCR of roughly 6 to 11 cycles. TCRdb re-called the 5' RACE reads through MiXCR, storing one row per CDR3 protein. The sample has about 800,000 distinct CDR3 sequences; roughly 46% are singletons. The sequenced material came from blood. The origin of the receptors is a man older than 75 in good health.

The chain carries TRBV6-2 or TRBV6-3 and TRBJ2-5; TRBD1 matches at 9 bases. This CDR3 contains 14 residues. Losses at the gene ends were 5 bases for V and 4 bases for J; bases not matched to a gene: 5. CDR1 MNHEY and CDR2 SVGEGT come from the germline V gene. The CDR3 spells CASSRGQGVETQYF. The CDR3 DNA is TGTGCCAGCAGTAGGGGACAGGGAGTAGAGACCCAGTACTTC.

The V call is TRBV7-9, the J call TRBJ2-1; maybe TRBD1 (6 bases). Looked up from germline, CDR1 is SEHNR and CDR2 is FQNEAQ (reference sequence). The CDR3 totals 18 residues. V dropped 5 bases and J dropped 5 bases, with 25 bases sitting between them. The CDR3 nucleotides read TGTGCCAGCAGCCTGCTCGCAACAGGGCATCCCTTGGACAATGAGCAGTTCTTC. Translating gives CASSLLATGHPLDNEQFF.

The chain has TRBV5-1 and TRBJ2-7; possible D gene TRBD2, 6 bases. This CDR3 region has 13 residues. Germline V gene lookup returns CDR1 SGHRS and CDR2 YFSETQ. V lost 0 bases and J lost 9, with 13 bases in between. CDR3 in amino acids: CASSLDSGTVQYF. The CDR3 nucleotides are TGCGCCAGCAGCTTGGATAGCGGCACGGTGCAGTACTTC.

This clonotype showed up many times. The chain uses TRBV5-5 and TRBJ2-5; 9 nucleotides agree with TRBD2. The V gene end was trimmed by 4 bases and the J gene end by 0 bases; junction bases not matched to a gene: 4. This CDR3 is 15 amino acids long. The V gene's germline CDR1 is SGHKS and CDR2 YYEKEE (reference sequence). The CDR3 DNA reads TGTGCCAGCAGCGGACTAGCGAGTTACCAAGAGACCCAGTACTTC. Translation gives CASSGLASYQETQYF.

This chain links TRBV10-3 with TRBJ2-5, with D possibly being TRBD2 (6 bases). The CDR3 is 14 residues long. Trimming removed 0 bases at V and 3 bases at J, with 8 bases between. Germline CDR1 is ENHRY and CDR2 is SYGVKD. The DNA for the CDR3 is TGTGCCATCAGTGAGTCAGGCGGGAAAGAGACCCAGTACTTC. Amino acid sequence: CAISESGGKETQYF.

The CDR3 DNA is TGTGCCAGCAGCGTAGCCTCTAGCGGAGCCTACGAGCAGTACTTC. Translated: CASSVASSGAYEQYF. The chain links TRBV9 to TRBJ2-7, with TRBD2 identical over 7 bases. V gave up 0 bases and J gave up 2 bases; unmatched junction bases: 5. Germline V gene data show CDR1 as SGDLS and CDR2 as YYNGEE. The CDR3 spans 15 residues.

CDR3 DNA: TGTGCCAGCTCACCACCGAGCGCAGCTCGCTCCTACGAGCAGTACTTC. It codes for CASSPPSAARSYEQYF. The chain couples TRBV18 to TRBJ2-7; D is undetermined. Per germline, CDR1 KGHSH and CDR2 LQKENI. Deletions cut 0 bases from V and 0 bases from J, with 12 bases between. CDR3 length equals 16 residues. Complete variable domain (other parts from reference TRBV18 and TRBJ2-7): NAGVMQNPRHLVRRRGQEARLRCSPMKGHSHVYWYRQLPEEGLKFMVYLQKENIIDESGMPKERFSAEFPKEGPSILRIQQVVRGDSAAYFCASSPPSAARSYEQYFGPGTRLTVT.

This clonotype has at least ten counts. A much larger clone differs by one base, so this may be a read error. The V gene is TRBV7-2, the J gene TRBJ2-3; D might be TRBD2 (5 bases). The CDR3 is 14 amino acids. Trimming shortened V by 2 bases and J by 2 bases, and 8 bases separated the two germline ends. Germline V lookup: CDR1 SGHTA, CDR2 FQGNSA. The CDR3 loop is CASSLRAATDTQYF. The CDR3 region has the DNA TGTGCCAGCAGCTTAAGAGCGGCCACAGATACGCAGTATTTT.

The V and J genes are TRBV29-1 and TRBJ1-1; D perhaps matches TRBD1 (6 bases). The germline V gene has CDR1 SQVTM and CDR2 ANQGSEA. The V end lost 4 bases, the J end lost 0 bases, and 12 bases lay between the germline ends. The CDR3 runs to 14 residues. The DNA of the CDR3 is TGCAGCGTTGCCGGGACAAGCATGAACACTGAAGCTTTCTTT. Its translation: CSVAGTSMNTEAFF. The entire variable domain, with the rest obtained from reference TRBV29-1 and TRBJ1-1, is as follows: SAVISQKPSRDICQRGTSLTIQCQVDSQVTMMFWYRQQPGQSLTLIATANQGSEATYESGFVIDKFPISRPNLTFSTLTVSNMSPEDSSIYLCSVAGTSMNTEAFFGQGTRLTVV.

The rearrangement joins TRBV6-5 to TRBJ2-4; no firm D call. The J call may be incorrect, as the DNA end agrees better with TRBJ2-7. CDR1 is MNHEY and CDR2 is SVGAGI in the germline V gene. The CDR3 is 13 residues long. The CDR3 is CASSYKALGEQYF. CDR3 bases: TGTGCCAGCAGTTATAAGGCCCTAGGCGAGCAGTACTTC.

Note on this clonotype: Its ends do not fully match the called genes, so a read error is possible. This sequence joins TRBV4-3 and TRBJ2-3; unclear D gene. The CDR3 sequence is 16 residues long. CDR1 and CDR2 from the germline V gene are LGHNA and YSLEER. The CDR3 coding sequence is TGCGCCAGCAGCCAAGATGTGGCCAGCTCCACAGATATGCAGTATTTT. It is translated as CASSQDVASSTDMQYF.

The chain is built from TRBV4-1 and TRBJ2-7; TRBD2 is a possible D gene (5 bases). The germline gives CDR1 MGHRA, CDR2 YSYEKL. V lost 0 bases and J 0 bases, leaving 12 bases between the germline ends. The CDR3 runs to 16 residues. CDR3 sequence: CASSQDLEESSYEQYF. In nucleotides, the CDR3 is TGCGCCAGCAGCCAAGATCTGGAGGAAAGCTCCTACGAGCAGTACTTC.

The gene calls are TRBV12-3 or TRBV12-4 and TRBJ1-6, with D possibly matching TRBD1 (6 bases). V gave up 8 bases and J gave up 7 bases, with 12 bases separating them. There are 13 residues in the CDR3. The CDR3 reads CASRGQRNSPLHF. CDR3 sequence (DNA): TGTGCCAGCCGCGGACAGCGGAATTCACCCCTCCACTTT.

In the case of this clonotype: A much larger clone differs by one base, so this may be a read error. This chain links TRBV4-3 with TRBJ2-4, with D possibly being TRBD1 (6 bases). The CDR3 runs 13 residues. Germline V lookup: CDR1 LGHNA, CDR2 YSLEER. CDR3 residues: CANSQDRWTEQYF. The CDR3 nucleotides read TGCGCCAACAGCCAAGATCGATGGACAGAGCAGTACTTC.

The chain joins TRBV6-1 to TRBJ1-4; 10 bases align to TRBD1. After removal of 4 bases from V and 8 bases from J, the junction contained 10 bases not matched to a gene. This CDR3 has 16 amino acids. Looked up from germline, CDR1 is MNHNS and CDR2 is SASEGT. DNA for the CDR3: TGTGCCAGCAGTGGGACAGGGGGAAGTATGGAGGAAAAACTGTTTTTT. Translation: CASSGTGGSMEEKLFF.

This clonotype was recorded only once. CDR3 nucleotide sequence: TGTGCCAGCAGTTCCCAAAGACAGGGCTTCCAAGAGACCCAGTACTTC. Translated, it gives CASSSQRQGFQETQYF. This chain joins TRBV28 and TRBJ2-5, with TRBD1 matching 7 bases. The CDR3 length is 16 residues. Per the germline V gene, CDR1 is MDHEN and CDR2 is SYDVKM. Trimming at V came to 4 bases and at J to 1 base, leaving 9 bases not matched to a gene.

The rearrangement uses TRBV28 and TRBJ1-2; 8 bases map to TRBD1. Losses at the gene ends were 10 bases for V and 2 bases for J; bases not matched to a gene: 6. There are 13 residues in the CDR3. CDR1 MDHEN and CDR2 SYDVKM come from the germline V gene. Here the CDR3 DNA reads TGTGCCAACCCAGGGGGCGCGAACTATGGCTACACCTTC. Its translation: CANPGGANYGYTF.

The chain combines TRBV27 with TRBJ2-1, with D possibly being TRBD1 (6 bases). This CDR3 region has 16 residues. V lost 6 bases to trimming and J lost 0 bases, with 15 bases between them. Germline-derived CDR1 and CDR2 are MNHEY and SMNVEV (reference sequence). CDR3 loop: CASSPRGRGSYNEQFF. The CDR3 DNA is TGTGCCAGCAGCCCCAGGGGCAGGGGCTCCTACAATGAGCAGTTCTTC.

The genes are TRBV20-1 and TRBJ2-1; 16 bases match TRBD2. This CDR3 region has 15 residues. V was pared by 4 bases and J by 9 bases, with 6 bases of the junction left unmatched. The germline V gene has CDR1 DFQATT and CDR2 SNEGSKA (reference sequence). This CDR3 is CSATTGTSGRAEQFF. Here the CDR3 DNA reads TGCAGTGCTACTACCGGGACTAGCGGGAGGGCTGAGCAGTTCTTC.

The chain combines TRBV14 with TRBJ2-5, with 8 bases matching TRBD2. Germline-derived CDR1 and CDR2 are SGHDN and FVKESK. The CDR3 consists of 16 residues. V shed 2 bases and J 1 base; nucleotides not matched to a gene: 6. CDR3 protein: CASSQRTSGVQETQYF. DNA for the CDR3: TGTGCCAGCAGCCAAAGAACTAGCGGAGTCCAAGAGACCCAGTACTTC.

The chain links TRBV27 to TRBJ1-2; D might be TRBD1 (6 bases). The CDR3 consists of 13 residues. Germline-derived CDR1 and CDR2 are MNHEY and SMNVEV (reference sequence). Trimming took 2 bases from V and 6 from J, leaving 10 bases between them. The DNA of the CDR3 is TGTGCCAGCAGTTTAAAGGGGGGTCATGGCTACACCTTC. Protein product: CASSLKGGHGYTF.

The CDR3 protein is CASSPGGSRPYEQYF. Here the CDR3 DNA reads TGTGCCAGCAGCCCAGGGGGCAGTCGACCCTACGAGCAGTACTTC. The chain links TRBV7-2 to TRBJ2-7, with TRBD1 identical over 8 bases. Trimming removed 5 bases from V and 2 bases from J; junction bases left unmatched: 8. This CDR3 comprises 15 residues. CDR1 and CDR2 (germline): SGHTA, FQGNSA.